This T cell receptor (beta chain) was recovered during a study of T-cell memory formation after mild COVID-19. This clonotype has just a few counts. The target antigen is unknown. Findings and limits, study-wide: Contracting CD4+ clones sat mainly in CM and EM; CD8+ in EMRA. Clones that contracted from day 15 to 85 had balanced CD4/CD8; later expanders were CD4+ biased.

cDNA libraries for TCR alpha and TCR beta, carrying sample barcodes and UMIs, came from 5'RACE with constant-segment primers. A single record per CDR3 protein comes from TCRdb applying MiXCR to the 5' RACE reads. The data show 250,000 to 300,000 distinct CDR3 sequences, with 15% to 20% seen just once and roughly 23% held by the top ten. The germline CDR1 and CDR2 sequences are LGHNT and FRNRAP. Trimming left V 7 bases short and J 0 bases short, with 13 bases between. CDR3 length: 15 amino acids. The sequencing sample was made of PBMCs or a T cell subset sorted from them (not recorded which). J is TRBJ1-5 and V is TRBV12-5; D unresolved. The TCR comes from a man between 18 and 35 years old who had mild COVID-19 (a few samples of this study predate the infection). Cell type and time point are not known. Written as DNA, the CDR3 is TGTGCTAGTGCCCTGAGGGCAAATAGCAATCAGCCCCAGCATTTT. Amino acid sequence: CASALRANSNQPQHF. Looking up the rest from reference TRBV12-5 and TRBJ1-5 gives the full variable domain: DARVTQTPRHKVTEMGQEVTMRCQPILGHNTVFWYRQTMMQGLELLAYFRNRAPLDDSGMPKDRFSAEMPDATLATLKIQPSEPRDSAVYFCASALRANSNQPQHFGDGTRLSIL.